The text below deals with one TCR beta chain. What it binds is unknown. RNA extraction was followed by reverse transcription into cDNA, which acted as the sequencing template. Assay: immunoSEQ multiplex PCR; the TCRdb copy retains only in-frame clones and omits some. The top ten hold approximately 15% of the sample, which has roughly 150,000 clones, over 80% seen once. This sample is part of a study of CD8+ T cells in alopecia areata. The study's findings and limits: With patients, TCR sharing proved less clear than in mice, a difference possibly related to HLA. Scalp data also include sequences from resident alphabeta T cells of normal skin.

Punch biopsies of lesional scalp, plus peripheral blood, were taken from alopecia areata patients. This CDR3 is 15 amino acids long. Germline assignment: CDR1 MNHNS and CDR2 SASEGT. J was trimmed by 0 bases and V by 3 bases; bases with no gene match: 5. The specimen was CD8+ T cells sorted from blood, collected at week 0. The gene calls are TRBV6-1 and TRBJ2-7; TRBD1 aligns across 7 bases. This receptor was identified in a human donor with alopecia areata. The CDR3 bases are TGTGCCAGCAGTGATTGGGACAGCAGCTCCTACGAGCAGTACTTC. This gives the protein CASSDWDSSSYEQYF.